This TCR beta chain was documented in a study of blood T cell repertoires in COVID-19. Study details: Collection of acute and convalescent COVID-19 samples took place in the United States, Italy and Spain.

V was cut by 1 base and J by 4 bases, with 16 bases left in between. Germline V gene lookup returns CDR1 SGHTA and CDR2 FQGNSA. The CDR3 spans 16 residues. In the original analysis: Quantification of nucleated cells was approximated via reference gene primer amplification. Measured with immunoSEQ multiplex PCR; TCRdb has only the in-frame clones, and not every one. The D gene and trimming were derived from the DNA, and the V and J assignments and clone size from that table. The sample carries about 100,000 clones, about 90% recorded once. The chain employs TRBV7-2 and TRBJ1-2; D gene uncertain. This TCR was sampled from a man aged 30 to 39 in a cohort sampled during active COVID-19. Sequenced: peripheral blood. Here the CDR3 DNA reads TGTGCCAGCAGCTTAGGGAGGTTGGAGGGCGCCTATGGCTACACCTTC. Translation gives CASSLGRLEGAYGYTF. Full variable domain (outside the CDR3, taken from reference TRBV7-2 and TRBJ1-2): GAGVSQSPSNKVTEKGKDVELRCDPISGHTALYWYRQSLGQGLEFLIYFQGNSAPDKSGLPSDRFSAERTGGSVSTLTIQRTQQEDSAVYLCASSLGRLEGAYGYTFGSGTRLTVV.